These 28 T cell receptor beta chains came from one sample sequenced in a study of CD8+CD57+ T cells in acquired aplastic anemia. Profiling that covered TCR beta VDJ and CDR3 relied on genomic DNA as its template. TCRdb independently ran MiXCR on the reads; one entry per CDR3 protein. The repertoire holds a few hundred thousand distinct CDR3 sequences, with 34% as singletons. What was sequenced was sorted CD4+, CD8+, or CD8+CD57+ T cells (not recorded which) from PBMCs. The receptors derive from a human donor in good health, serving as a control.

The table lists this clonotype with a few counts. The gene calls are TRBV15 and TRBJ1-4, with 7 bases fitting TRBD1. Germline V gene data show CDR1 as LNHNV and CDR2 as YYDKDF (reference sequence). With 5 bases clipped from V and 8 bases from J, the junction kept 5 bases outside the gene matches. This CDR3 contains 13 residues. CDR3 in DNA: TGTGCCACCAGCGACAGGGTTGGCGAAAAACTGTTTTTT. Protein: CATSDRVGEKLFF.

This clonotype was seen at least ten times. J is TRBJ2-3 and V is TRBV7-2; D is undetermined. Germline V gene sequence: CDR1 SGHTA, CDR2 FQGNSA. V lost 4 bases and J 4 bases, leaving 12 bases between the germline ends. The CDR3 runs to 14 residues. The CDR3 loop reads CASSWQTEADTQYF. The CDR3 nucleotides are TGTGCCAGCAGCTGGCAGACGGAAGCAGATACGCAGTATTTT.

The rearrangement joins TRBV4-1 to TRBJ2-2; 9 nucleotides line up with TRBD2. V was clipped by 4 bases and J by 5 bases; unmatched bases: 8. CDR3 length equals 16 residues. The germline gives CDR1 MGHRA, CDR2 YSYEKL. The CDR3 DNA sequence: TGCGCCAGCAGCCTCATGGGGACTAGCAGGACCGGGGAGCTGTTTTTT. Residues: CASSLMGTSRTGELFF.

In this sample, this clonotype turned up many times. The chain recombines TRBV19 with TRBJ2-7; D possibly corresponds to TRBD2 (6 bases). The CDR3 runs 14 residues. Germline V gene lookup returns CDR1 LNHDA and CDR2 SQIVND (reference sequence). V was clipped by 3 bases and J by 2 bases, with 11 bases between them. CDR3 residues: CASSIVGGAYEQYF. In nucleotides, the CDR3 is TGTGCCAGTAGTATCGTGGGGGGAGCCTACGAGCAGTACTTC.

V is TRBV12-5 and J is TRBJ2-5; D is unclear. Germline CDR1 reads LGHNT; CDR2 reads FRNRAP. The CDR3 extends over 16 amino acids. V lost 1 base and J lost 2, with 14 bases in between. The CDR3 region is CASGLGRISTQETQYF. The CDR3, as DNA: TGTGCTAGTGGTTTGGGCAGAATTAGTACTCAAGAGACCCAGTACTTC.

This clonotype was detected only a few times. J is TRBJ2-4 and V is TRBV27; no clear D gene. CDR3 length equals 17 residues. V was cut by 5 bases and J by 1 base, with 18 bases left in between. Germline CDR1 reads MNHEY; CDR2 reads SMNVEV (reference sequence). CDR3 amino acids: CASSRYPASPAKNIQYF. The CDR3 DNA reads TGTGCCAGCAGTCGATACCCGGCCTCCCCGGCCAAAAACATTCAGTACTTC.

In its sample, this clonotype was seen once. A read error may explain this, as a much larger clone is one base away. This chain links TRBV12-3 or TRBV12-4 with TRBJ1-2; 7 bases match TRBD1. This CDR3 comprises 12 residues. V was clipped by 8 bases and J by 8 bases; unmatched bases: 8. This CDR3 is CASGRQGCGYTF. In nucleotides, the CDR3 is TGTGCCAGCGGCCGACAGGGTTGCGGCTACACCTTC.

This sequence joins TRBV24-1 and TRBJ1-1; D unresolved. Trimming removed 1 base at V and 5 bases at J, with 7 bases between. This CDR3 has 13 amino acids. The germline CDR1 and CDR2 sequences are KGHDR and SFDVKD. The CDR3 region has the DNA TGTGCCACCAGTGATTTTGAGGGTACTGAAGCTTTCTTT. It specifies CATSDFEGTEAFF.

The table lists this clonotype with many counts. The rearrangement uses TRBV6-6 and TRBJ1-6; D is possibly TRBD1 (6 bases). The CDR3 spans 16 residues. Germline loops: CDR1 MNHNY, CDR2 SVGAGI (reference sequence). Trimming pared 1 base from V and 10 bases from J, leaving 17 bases between. The CDR3: CASSYFMTGGRSPLHF. DNA for the CDR3: TGTGCCAGCAGTTACTTCATGACAGGCGGGCGGTCACCCCTCCACTTT.

The CDR3 DNA follows: TGTGCCAGCAGTGAGTTGCAGGGTACTTATGGCTACACCTTC. Translation: CASSELQGTYGYTF. This chain connects TRBV2 to TRBJ1-2, with D possibly being TRBD1 (5 bases). Germline V lookup: CDR1 SNHLY, CDR2 FYNNEI. Between the trimmed V and J ends, which lost 3 bases and 5 bases, there was a span of 13 bases. The CDR3 consists of 14 residues.

This clonotype was counted at least ten times. V usage is TRBV12-3 or TRBV12-4 and J usage is TRBJ1-2, with a tentative D call TRBD1 (5 bases). CDR3 length: 15 amino acids. Trimming shortened V by 5 bases and J by 2 bases, and 15 bases separated the two germline ends. CDR3 DNA sequence: TGTGCCAGCAGTCACCCAGGGCGCCGAAACTATGGCTACACCTTC. It codes for CASSHPGRRNYGYTF.

About this clonotype: An end of the junction differs from the germline gene, which may be a read error. This rearrangement joins TRBV29-1 to TRBJ2-5; 10 positions match TRBD1. The CDR3 has 12 residues. Germline CDR1 and CDR2: SQVTM and ANQGSEA. The chain's CDR3 is CSADRGREAQYF. CDR3 nucleotides: TGCAGCGCAGACAGGGGGCGAGAGGCCCAGTACTTC.

The table lists this clonotype with a few counts. The chain carries TRBV20-1 and TRBJ2-1; no reliable D call. This CDR3 spans 12 amino acids. Trimming removed 1 base from V and 15 bases from J, with 16 bases in between. Looked up from germline, CDR1 is DFQATT and CDR2 is SNEGSKA (reference sequence). This chain's CDR3 is CSARGPLLMGFF. The CDR3 DNA is TGCAGTGCTAGAGGACCACTCCTTATGGGGTTCTTC.

The rearrangement joins TRBV10-3 to TRBJ2-7; D ambiguous. Germline assignment: CDR1 ENHRY and CDR2 SYGVKD. With 2 bases removed from V and 2 bases from J, the gap between germline ends came to 10 bases. There are 14 residues in the CDR3. CDR3 in amino acids: CAISEPGNTYEQYF. The DNA for the CDR3 is TGTGCCATCAGTGAGCCAGGAAACACCTACGAGCAGTACTTC.

Remarks on this clonotype: A much larger clone sits a single nucleotide away, making a read error possible. The V call is TRBV30, the J call TRBJ1-6, with D possibly being TRBD1 (6 bases). The CDR3 has 14 residues. Trimming took 0 bases from V and 10 from J, leaving 13 bases between them. Germline V gene lookup returns CDR1 GTSNPN and CDR2 SVGIG (reference sequence). The CDR3, as DNA: TGTGCCTGGAGTGTGGGCAGGGGCGGGTCACCCCTCCACTTT. This codes for CAWSVGRGGSPLHF. The complete variable domain, with remaining parts taken from reference TRBV30 and TRBJ1-6, reads SQTIHQWPATLVQPVGSPLSLECTVEGTSNPNLYWYRQAAGRGLQLLFYSVGIGQISSEVPQNLSASRPQDRQFILSSKKLLLSDSGFYLCAWSVGRGGSPLHFGNGTRLTVT.

The sample holds a few counts of this clonotype. V usage is TRBV13 and J usage is TRBJ2-3; 9 positions match TRBD2. V lost 5 bases and J lost 8; bases outside the gene matches: 5. Germline assignment: CDR1 PRHDT and CDR2 FYEKMQ (reference sequence). The CDR3 length is 13 residues. CDR3 amino acids: CASSPPAGGTQYF. The DNA of the CDR3 is TGTGCCAGCAGCCCGCCAGCGGGGGGTACGCAGTATTTT.

The rearrangement joins TRBV6-1 to TRBJ1-6, with 7 bases that match TRBD1. The CDR3 has 16 residues. V lost 7 bases to trimming and J lost 7 bases; unmatched junction nucleotides: 13. Germline V gene sequence: CDR1 MNHNS, CDR2 SASEGT. The CDR3 region is CASKKTGSGGNSPLHF. CDR3 nucleotides: TGTGCCAGCAAGAAGACAGGGTCCGGGGGGAATTCACCCCTCCACTTT.

This clonotype has only a few counts. The rearrangement joins TRBV9 to TRBJ2-1; D gene unclear. Germline loops: CDR1 SGDLS, CDR2 YYNGEE. There are 14 residues in the CDR3. With 2 bases removed from V and 9 bases from J, the gap between germline ends came to 15 bases. The CDR3 is CASSVIEVYTEQFF. The CDR3 DNA sequence: TGTGCCAGCAGCGTTATCGAAGTGTATACTGAGCAGTTCTTC.

Only a few counts were recorded for this clonotype. The V and J genes are TRBV12-3 or TRBV12-4 and TRBJ2-1; 13 bases agree with TRBD2. There are 15 residues in the CDR3. V shed 6 bases and J 8 bases; nucleotides not matched to a gene: 7. The CDR3 region is CASSTGTSGIHEQFF. The CDR3 nucleotides read TGTGCCAGCAGCACCGGGACTAGCGGGATACATGAGCAGTTCTTC.

The J gene is TRBJ2-7, the V gene TRBV7-8; D perhaps matches TRBD1 (6 bases). Germline lookup yields CDR1 SGHVS and CDR2 FQNEAQ. The CDR3 is 15 amino acids. Deletions cut 4 bases from V and 5 bases from J, with 18 bases between. The CDR3 sequence: CASSSAGTRLNEQYF. DNA for the CDR3: TGTGCCAGCAGCTCTGCCGGGACAAGGCTGAACGAGCAGTACTTC.

The chain combines TRBV25-1 with TRBJ2-3; TRBD1 agrees at 10 bases. This CDR3 contains 16 residues. Trimming took 0 bases from V and 4 from J; bases not matched to a gene: 4. The germline V gene encodes CDR1 MGHDK and CDR2 SYGVNS. Here the CDR3 reads CASSEYPGQGSDTQYF. CDR3 DNA: TGTGCCAGCAGTGAATATCCGGGACAGGGGTCAGATACGCAGTATTTT.

This clonotype was seen only a few times. The chain combines TRBV11-1 with TRBJ1-4; 7 bases align to TRBD1. The germline gives CDR1 SGHAT, CDR2 FQDESV (reference sequence). The CDR3 extends over 16 amino acids. V lost 6 bases and J lost 0; bases outside the gene matches: 7. The CDR3 DNA sequence: TGTGCCAGCAGAAAAACAGGGGTAACAACTAATGAAAAACTGTTTTTT. Translation: CASRKTGVTTNEKLFF.

On this clonotype: This sequence may be a read error, since a much larger clone differs from it by one base. The chain has TRBV18 and TRBJ2-7; D is perhaps TRBD1 (5 bases). This CDR3 comprises 13 residues. V lost 2 bases to trimming and J lost 7 bases, with 12 bases between them. In germline, CDR1 is KGHSH, CDR2 LQKENI. CDR3 sequence: CASSPGNAGEQYF. The CDR3 bases are TGTGCCAGCTCACCAGGCAACGCAGGGGAGCAGTACTTC.

The chain uses TRBV12-3 or TRBV12-4 and TRBJ2-3; D perhaps matches TRBD2 (5 bases). V was trimmed by 5 bases and J by 2 bases, leaving 14 bases between them. CDR3 length: 15 amino acids. CDR3 protein: CASSGTGSITDTQYF. The DNA of the CDR3 is TGTGCCAGCAGTGGCACGGGATCGATCACAGATACGCAGTATTTT.

Of note for this clonotype: A much larger clonotype is one base distant, so this may be a read error. This rearrangement joins TRBV4-2 to TRBJ2-5; D tentatively reads TRBD1 or TRBD2 (5 bases each). V lost 0 bases to trimming and J lost 7 bases, with 12 bases between them. The CDR3 has 14 residues. CDR1 LGHNA and CDR2 YNFKEQ come from the germline V gene. For the CDR3, the DNA is TGTGCCAGCAGCCAAGATCTGGGGACGGGGACCCAGTACTTC. Its translation: CASSQDLGTGTQYF.

The chain has TRBV7-3 and TRBJ2-2; no clear D gene. CDR3 length equals 13 residues. Deletions cut 3 bases from V and 5 bases from J, with 7 bases between. Germline CDR1 reads SGHTA; CDR2 reads FQGTGA. The CDR3 DNA sequence: TGTGCCAGCAGCTTTCGAGCGACCGGGGAGCTGTTTTTT. The encoded protein is CASSFRATGELFF.

In regard to this clonotype: The junction departs from the called germline gene at one end, perhaps through a read error. V is TRBV3-1 and J is TRBJ1-2; tentatively, D is TRBD1 (5 bases). CDR3 size: 15 residues. The germline CDR1 and CDR2 sequences are LGHDT and YNNKEL (reference sequence). This CDR3 is CTSSPPFGGDYGYTF. In DNA, the CDR3 is TGTACCAGCAGCCCCCCCTTCGGAGGGGACTATGGCTACACCTTC. Using reference TRBV3-1 and TRBJ1-2 for the parts outside the CDR3, the full variable domain is DTAVSQTPKYLVTQMGNDKSIKCEQNLGHDTMYWYKQDSKKFLKIMFSYNNKELIINETVPNRFSPKSPDKAHLNLHINSLELGDSAVYFCTSSPPFGGDYGYTFGSGTRLTVV.

This clonotype was recorded many times. This sequence joins TRBV19 and TRBJ2-3; 7 positions match TRBD1. V was clipped by 4 bases and J by 6 bases; unmatched bases: 7. Germline CDR1 and CDR2: LNHDA and SQIVND (reference sequence). CDR3 length: 14 amino acids. The DNA for the CDR3 is TGTGCCAGTAGTACGGGACAGCTGTCCGATACGCAGTATTTT. Protein product: CASSTGQLSDTQYF.